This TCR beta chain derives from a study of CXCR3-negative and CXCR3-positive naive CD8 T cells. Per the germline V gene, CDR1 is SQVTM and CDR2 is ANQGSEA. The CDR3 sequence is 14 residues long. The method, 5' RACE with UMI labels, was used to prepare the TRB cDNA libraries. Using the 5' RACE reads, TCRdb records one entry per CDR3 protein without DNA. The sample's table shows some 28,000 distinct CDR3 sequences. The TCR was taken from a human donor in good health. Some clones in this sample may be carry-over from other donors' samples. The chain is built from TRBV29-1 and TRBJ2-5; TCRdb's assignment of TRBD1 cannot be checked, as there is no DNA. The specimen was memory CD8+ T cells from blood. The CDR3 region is CSVDIATGEETQYF.